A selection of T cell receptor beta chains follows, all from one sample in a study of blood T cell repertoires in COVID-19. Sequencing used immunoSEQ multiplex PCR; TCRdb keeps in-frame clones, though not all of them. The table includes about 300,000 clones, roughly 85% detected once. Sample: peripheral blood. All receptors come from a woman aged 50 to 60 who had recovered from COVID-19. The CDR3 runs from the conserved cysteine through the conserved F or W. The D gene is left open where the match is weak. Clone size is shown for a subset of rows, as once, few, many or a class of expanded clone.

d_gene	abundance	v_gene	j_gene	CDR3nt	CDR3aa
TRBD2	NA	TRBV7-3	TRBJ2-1	TGTGCCAGCAGCGCAACCCCACCAGTAGCGGGAGCTACCTGGGAGCAGTTCTTC	CASSATPPVAGATWEQFF
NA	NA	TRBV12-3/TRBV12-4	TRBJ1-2	TGTGCCAGCAGTTTTGGCAGGGATGGCTACACCTTC	CASSFGRDGYTF
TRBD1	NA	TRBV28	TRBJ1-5	TGTGCCAGCAGTGGACAGGGTGGCAATCAGCCCCAGCATTTT	CASSGQGGNQPQHF
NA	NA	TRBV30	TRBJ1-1	TGTGCCTGGAGCAGGGGTGAGACTGAAGCTTTCTTT	CAWSRGETEAFF
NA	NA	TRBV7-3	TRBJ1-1	TGTGCCAGCAGCTTAAGGGAGGGCACTGAAGCTTTCTTT	CASSLREGTEAFF
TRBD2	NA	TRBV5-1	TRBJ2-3	TGCGCCAGCAGCTGGGGGGGAATGCAGTATTTT	CASSWGGMQYF
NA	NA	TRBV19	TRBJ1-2	TGTGCCAGTAGACATCCCTCGTACCCGGGCTACACCTTC	CASRHPSYPGYTF
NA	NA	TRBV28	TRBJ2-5	TGTGCCACCCGACAGAGCCAAGAGACCCAGTACTTC	CATRQSQETQYF
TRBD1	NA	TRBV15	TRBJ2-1	TGTGCCACCAGCAGAGATCCCGGGACAGGGGCGGATGAGCAGTTCTTC	CATSRDPGTGADEQFF
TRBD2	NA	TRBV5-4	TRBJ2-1	TGTGCCAGCAGCTCCTGGACTAGCGGGAGTGAGGAGCAGTTCTTC	CASSSWTSGSEEQFF
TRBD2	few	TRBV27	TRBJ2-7	TGTGCCAGGCCGGGACTAGCTTACTACGAGCAGTACTTC	CARPGLAYYEQYF
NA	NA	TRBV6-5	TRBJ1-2	TGTGCCAGCAGACCCGTGGGGGGCTATGGCTACACCTTC	CASRPVGGYGYTF
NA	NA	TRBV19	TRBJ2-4	TGTGCCAGTAGTGACCGACTTGCAGGGGCCAAAAACATTCAGTACTTC	CASSDRLAGAKNIQYF
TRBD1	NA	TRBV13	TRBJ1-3	TGTGCCAGCAGCCTCGGACAGGGCTCTGGAAACACCATATATTTT	CASSLGQGSGNTIYF
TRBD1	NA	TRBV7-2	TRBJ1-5	TGTGCCAGCAGCTCCGGAACAGGGGGCAATCAGCCCCAGCATTTT	CASSSGTGGNQPQHF
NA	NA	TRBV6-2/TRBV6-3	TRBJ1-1	TGTGCCAGCAGTTACTCGAGAGACAGCCTGAACACTGAAGCTTTCTTT	CASSYSRDSLNTEAFF
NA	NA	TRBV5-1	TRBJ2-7	TGCGCCAGCAGCAGGGGGACGGACGGGCAGGAGCAGTACTTC	CASSRGTDGQEQYF
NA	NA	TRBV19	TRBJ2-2	TGTGCCAGTAGTATAGGGGCTGGGAACACCGGGGAGCTGTTTTTT	CASSIGAGNTGELFF
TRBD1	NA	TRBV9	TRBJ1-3	TGTGCCAGCAGCGGGACAGGCCGTGGAAACACCATATATTTT	CASSGTGRGNTIYF
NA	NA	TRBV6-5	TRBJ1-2	TGTGCCAGCAGTAAGACCTCCGGGGGGTACACCTTC	CASSKTSGGYTF